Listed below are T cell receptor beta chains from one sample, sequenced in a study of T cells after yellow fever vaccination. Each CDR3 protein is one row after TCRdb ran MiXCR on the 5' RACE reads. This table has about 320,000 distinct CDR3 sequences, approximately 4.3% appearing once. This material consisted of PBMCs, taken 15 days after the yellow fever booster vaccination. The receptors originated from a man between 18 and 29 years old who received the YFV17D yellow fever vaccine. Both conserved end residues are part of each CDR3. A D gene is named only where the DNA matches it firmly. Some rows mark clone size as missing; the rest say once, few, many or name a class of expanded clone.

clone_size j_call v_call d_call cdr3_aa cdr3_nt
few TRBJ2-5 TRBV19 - CASSIGRSGPQETQYF TGTGCCAGTAGTATCGGTCGGAGCGGCCCCCAAGAGACCCAGTACTTC
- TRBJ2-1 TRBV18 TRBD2 CASSPVTSGGAYNEQFF TGTGCCAGCTCACCAGTGACTAGCGGGGGGGCCTACAATGAGCAGTTCTTC
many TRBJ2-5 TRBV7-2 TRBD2 CASSYLKSPGLAGGATQYF TGTGCCAGCAGTTACCTGAAGAGCCCGGGACTAGCGGGGGGAGCGACCCAGTACTTC
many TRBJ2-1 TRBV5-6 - CASSLGQGLGQFF TGTGCCAGCAGCTTGGGGCAGGGCTTGGGGCAGTTCTTC
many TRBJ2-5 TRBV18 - CASSPTNGETQYF TGTGCCAGCTCACCTACGAATGGGGAGACCCAGTACTTC
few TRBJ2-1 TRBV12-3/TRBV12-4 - CASSLGDGTYNEQFF TGTGCCAGCAGTTTAGGGGACGGGACCTACAATGAGCAGTTCTTC
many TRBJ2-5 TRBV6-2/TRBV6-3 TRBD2 CASRQLAGLQETQYF TGTGCCAGCAGACAACTAGCGGGGCTCCAAGAGACCCAGTACTTC
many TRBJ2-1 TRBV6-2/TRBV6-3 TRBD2 CASSILAGGSNEQFF TGTGCCAGCAGTATTCTAGCGGGGGGCTCCAATGAGCAGTTCTTC
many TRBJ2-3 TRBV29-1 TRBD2 CSVERGGPDTQYF TGCAGCGTTGAGCGGGGGGGCCCGGATACGCAGTATTTT
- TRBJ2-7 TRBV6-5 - CASTQSGSNYEQYF TGTGCCAGCACCCAATCTGGGAGCAACTACGAGCAGTACTTC
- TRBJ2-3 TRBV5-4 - CASRPGLRNTDTQYF TGTGCCAGCAGGCCCGGGCTTAGGAATACAGATACGCAGTATTTT
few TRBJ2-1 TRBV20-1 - CSPGGNEQFF TGCAGTCCCGGGGGAAATGAGCAGTTCTTC
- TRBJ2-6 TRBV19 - CASSGSRAGANVLTF TGTGCCAGTAGTGGGAGTCGCGCCGGGGCCAACGTCCTGACTTTC
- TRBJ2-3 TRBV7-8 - CASSFGTFDTQYF TGTGCCAGCAGCTTTGGGACTTTCGATACGCAGTATTTT
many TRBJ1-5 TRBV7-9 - CASSLALPDQPQHF TGTGCCAGCAGCTTAGCCCTTCCGGATCAGCCCCAGCATTTT
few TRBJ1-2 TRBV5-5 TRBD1 CASSLVGQGLVDGYTF TGTGCCAGCAGCTTGGTTGGACAGGGGCTCGTGGATGGCTACACCTTC
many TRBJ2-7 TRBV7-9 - CASSLVGEQYF TGTGCCAGCAGCTTAGTGGGTGAGCAGTACTTC
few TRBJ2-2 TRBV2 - CASSSSAGELFF TGTGCCAGCAGTTCTAGCGCCGGGGAGCTGTTTTTT
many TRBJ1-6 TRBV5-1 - CASSPGHNSPLHF TGCGCCAGCAGCCCTGGACACAATTCACCCCTCCACTTT
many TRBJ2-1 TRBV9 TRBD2 CASSYGGLAGYEQFF TGTGCCAGCAGTTACGGGGGACTAGCGGGGTATGAGCAGTTCTTC
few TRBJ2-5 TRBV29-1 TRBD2 CSVRTSGGTQYF TGCAGCGTCCGGACTAGCGGGGGGACCCAGTACTTC
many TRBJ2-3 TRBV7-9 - CASSLRPVLTDTQYF TGTGCCAGCAGCTTAAGACCAGTTCTCACAGATACGCAGTATTTT
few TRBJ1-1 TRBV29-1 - CSVDTREGGAFF TGCAGCGTTGATACAAGGGAAGGGGGAGCTTTCTTT
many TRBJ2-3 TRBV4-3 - CASSQAADIDTQYF TGCGCCAGCAGCCAAGCGGCCGACATAGATACGCAGTATTTT
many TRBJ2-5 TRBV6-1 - CASSLLDRRIQETQYF TGTGCCAGCAGCCTCCTTGACAGGCGGATCCAAGAGACCCAGTACTTC
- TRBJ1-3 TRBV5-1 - CASSPDGNSGNTIYF TGCGCCAGCAGCCCCGACGGTAACTCTGGAAACACCATATATTTT
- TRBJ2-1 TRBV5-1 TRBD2 CASRASGGNEQFF TGCGCCAGCAGGGCTAGCGGGGGCAATGAGCAGTTCTTC
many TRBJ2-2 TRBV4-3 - CASSQDRPSPGELFF TGCGCCAGCAGCCAAGACAGGCCTAGCCCCGGGGAGCTGTTTTTT
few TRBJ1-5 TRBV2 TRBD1 CASRPTGWDQPQHF TGTGCCAGCAGGCCGACAGGGTGGGATCAGCCCCAGCATTTT
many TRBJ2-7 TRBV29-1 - CSVEEGGIPRGEQYF TGCAGCGTTGAAGAGGGGGGCATCCCCAGAGGCGAGCAGTACTTC
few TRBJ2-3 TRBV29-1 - CSASQGSSTDTQYF TGCAGCGCCTCTCAGGGGTCTAGCACAGATACGCAGTATTTT
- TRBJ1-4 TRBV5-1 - CASSLAFVNEKLFF TGCGCCAGCAGCTTGGCTTTCGTTAATGAAAAACTGTTTTTT
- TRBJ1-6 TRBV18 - CASSQRGVQTSPLHF TGTGCCAGCTCACAAAGAGGCGTACAGACTTCACCCCTCCACTTT
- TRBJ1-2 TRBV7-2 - CASSLDSGGYTF TGTGCCAGCAGCTTAGATAGTGGTGGCTACACCTTC
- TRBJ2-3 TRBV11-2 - CASSQIRATDTQYF TGTGCCAGCAGCCAAATCAGGGCTACAGATACGCAGTATTTT
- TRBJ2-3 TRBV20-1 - CSARKTSADTQYF TGCAGTGCTAGAAAGACTAGTGCGGATACGCAGTATTTT
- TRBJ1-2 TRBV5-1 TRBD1 CASSQAGQGAYYGYTF TGCGCCAGCAGCCAGGCCGGACAGGGGGCCTACTATGGCTACACCTTC
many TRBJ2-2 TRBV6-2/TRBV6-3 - CASGPPRLVTGELFF TGTGCCAGCGGTCCCCCTCGACTAGTAACCGGGGAGCTGTTTTTT
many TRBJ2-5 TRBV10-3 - CAISEGGGPQETQYF TGTGCCATCAGTGAGGGAGGGGGGCCTCAAGAGACCCAGTACTTC
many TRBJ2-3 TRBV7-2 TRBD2 CASSPPGGRGTDTQYF TGTGCCAGCAGCCCGCCGGGGGGGCGCGGCACAGATACGCAGTATTTT